This TCR beta chain was captured by sequencing in a study of T cell repertoires in aging, cancer and after chemotherapy. Study in general: Healthy donor repertoires were recorded over several months to years and showed clear clonal overlap. About 8.8 million TCR reads made up the full dataset.

Worth noting for this clonotype: Its antigen is still unknown. The germline gene is not matched at one end of the junction; a read error may be the cause.

Multiplex touch-down PCR with TRB-A/B primers amplified rearranged V-D-J TRB sequences. TCRdb ran MiXCR on the multiplex PCR reads and lists one entry per CDR3 protein. The table includes 12,000 or so distinct CDR3 sequences, 30% to 35% detected once. Overall study findings and caveats: Healthy donors lost TCR diversity with age mainly through richness, cancer patients through richness and evenness.

The template was genomic DNA from peripheral blood, not RNA. Germline V gives CDR1 SGHVT, CDR2 SQSDAQ. This CDR3 contains 14 residues. The source material was blood. The clonotype was recovered from a human donor in good health. The donor label of this sample is uncertain. The chain links TRBV7-4 to TRBJ2-1; TRBD1 aligns across 7 bases. CDR3 sequence (DNA): TGCGCCAGCAGCGCCCGACAGGGCTACAATGAGCAGTTCTTC. Translating it yields CASSARQGYNEQFF.